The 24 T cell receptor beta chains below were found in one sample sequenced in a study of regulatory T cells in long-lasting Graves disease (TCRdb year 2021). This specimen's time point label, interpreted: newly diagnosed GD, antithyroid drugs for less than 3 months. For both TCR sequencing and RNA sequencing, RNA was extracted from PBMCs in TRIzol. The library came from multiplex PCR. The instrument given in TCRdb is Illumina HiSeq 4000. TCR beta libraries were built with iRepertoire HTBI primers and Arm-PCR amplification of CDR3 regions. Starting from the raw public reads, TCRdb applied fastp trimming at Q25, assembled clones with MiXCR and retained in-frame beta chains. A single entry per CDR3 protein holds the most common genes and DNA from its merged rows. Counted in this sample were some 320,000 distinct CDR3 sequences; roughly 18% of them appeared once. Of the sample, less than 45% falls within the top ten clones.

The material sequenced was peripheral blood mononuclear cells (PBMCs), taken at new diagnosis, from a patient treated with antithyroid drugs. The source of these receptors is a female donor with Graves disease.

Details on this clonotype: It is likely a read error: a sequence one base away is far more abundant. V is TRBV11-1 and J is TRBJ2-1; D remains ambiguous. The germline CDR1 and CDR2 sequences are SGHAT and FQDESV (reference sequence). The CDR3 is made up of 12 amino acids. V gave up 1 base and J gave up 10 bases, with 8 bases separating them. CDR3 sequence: CASSLEVDEQFF. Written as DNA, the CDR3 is TGTGCCAGCAGCTTAGAAGTGGACGAGCAGTTCTTC.

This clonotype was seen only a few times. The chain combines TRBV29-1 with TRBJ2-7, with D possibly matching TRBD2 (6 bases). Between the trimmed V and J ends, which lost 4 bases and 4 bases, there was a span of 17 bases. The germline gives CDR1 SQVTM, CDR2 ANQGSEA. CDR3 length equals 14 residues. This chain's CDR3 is CSVVSQEGMYEQYF. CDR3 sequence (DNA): TGCAGCGTTGTTTCGCAGGAGGGGATGTACGAGCAGTACTTC.

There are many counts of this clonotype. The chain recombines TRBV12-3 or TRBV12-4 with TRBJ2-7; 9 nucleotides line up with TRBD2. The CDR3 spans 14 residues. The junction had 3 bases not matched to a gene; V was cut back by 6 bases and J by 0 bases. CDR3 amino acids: CASSPSGISYEQYF. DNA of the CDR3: TGTGCCAGCAGCCCTAGCGGGATCTCCTACGAGCAGTACTTC.

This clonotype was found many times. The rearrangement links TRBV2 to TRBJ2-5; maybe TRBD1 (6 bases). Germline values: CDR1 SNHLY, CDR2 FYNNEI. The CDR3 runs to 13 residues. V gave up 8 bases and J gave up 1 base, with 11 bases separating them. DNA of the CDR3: TGTGCCAGCCTACAGGGAGCCCAAGAGACCCAGTACTTC. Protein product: CASLQGAQETQYF.

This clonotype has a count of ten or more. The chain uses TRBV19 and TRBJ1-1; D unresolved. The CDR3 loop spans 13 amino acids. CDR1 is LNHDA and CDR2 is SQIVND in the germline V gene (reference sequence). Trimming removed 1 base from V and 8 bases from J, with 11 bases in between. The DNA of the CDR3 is TGTGCCAGTAGTATAGGGAGGAGGAGGGAAGCTTTCTTT. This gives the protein CASSIGRRREAFF.

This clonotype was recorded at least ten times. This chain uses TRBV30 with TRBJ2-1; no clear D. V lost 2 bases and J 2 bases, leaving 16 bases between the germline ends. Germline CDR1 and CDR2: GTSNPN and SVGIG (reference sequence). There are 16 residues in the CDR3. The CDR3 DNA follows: TGTGCCTGGAGTTTCAGCTACTCGCCTCCCTACAATGAGCAGTTCTTC. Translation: CAWSFSYSPPYNEQFF.

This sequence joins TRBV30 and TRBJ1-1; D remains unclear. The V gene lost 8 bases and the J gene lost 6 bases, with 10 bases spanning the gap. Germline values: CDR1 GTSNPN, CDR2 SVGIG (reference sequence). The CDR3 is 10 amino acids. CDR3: CAGGRAEAFF. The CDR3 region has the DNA TGTGCCGGAGGGCGGGCTGAAGCTTTCTTT.

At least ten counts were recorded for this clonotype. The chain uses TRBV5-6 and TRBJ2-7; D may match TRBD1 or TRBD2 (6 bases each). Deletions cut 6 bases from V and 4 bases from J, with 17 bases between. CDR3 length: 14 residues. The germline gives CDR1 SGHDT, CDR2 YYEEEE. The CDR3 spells CASKKQGGGYEQYF. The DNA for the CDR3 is TGTGCCAGCAAGAAACAGGGAGGTGGATACGAGCAGTACTTC.

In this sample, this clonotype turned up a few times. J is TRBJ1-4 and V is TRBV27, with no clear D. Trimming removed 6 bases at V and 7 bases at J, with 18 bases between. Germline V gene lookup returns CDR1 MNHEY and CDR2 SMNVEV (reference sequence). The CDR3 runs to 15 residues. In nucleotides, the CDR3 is TGTGCCAGCAGAATGGACTATGGGCGGGGTGAAAAACTGTTTTTT. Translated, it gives CASRMDYGRGEKLFF.

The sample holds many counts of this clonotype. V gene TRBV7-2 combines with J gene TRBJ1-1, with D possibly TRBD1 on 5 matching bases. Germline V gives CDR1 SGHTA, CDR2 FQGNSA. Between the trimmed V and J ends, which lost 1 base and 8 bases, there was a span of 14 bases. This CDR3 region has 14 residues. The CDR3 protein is CASSLDRGWGEAFF. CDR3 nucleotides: TGTGCCAGCAGCTTAGATCGGGGGTGGGGGGAAGCTTTCTTT.

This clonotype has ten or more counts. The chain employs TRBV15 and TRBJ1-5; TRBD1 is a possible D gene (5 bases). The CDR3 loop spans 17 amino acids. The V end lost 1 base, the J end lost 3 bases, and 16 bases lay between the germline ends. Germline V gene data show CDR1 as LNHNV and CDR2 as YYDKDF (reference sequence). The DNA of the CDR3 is TGTGCCACCAGCAGAGGACTCCTGGGACGCTACAATCAGCCCCAGCATTTT. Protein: CATSRGLLGRYNQPQHF.

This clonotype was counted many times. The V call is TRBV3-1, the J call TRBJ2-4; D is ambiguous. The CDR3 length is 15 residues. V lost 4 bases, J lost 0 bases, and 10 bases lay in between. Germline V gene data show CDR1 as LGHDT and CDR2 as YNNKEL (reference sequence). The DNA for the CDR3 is TGTGCCAGCAGCCCCTCAATACTAGCCAAAAACATTCAGTACTTC. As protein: CASSPSILAKNIQYF.

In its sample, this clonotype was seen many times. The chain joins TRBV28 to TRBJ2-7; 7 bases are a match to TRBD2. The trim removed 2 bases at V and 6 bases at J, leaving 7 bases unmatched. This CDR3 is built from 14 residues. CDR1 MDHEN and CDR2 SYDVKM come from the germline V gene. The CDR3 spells CASSLSGRAGEQYF. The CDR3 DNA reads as TGTGCCAGCAGTTTAAGTGGGAGGGCCGGCGAGCAGTACTTC.

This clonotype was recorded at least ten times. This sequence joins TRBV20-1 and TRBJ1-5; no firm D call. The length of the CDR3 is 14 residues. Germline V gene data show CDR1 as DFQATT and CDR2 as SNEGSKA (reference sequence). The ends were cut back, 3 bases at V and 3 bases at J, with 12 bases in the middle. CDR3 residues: CSASFSSNNQPQHF. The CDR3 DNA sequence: TGCAGTGCTAGCTTTTCGTCCAACAATCAGCCCCAGCATTTT.

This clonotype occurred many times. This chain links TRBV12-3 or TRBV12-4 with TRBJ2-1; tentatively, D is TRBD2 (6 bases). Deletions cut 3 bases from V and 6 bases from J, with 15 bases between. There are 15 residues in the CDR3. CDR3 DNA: TGTGCCAGCAGTTTCCGGGGGTGGGGGTCCAATGAGCAGTTCTTC. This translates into CASSFRGWGSNEQFF.

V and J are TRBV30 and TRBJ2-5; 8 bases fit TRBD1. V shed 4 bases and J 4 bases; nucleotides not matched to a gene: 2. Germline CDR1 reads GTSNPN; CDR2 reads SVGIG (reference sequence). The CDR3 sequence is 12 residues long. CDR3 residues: CAWTGGGETQYF. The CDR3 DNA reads TGTGCCTGGACAGGGGGCGGAGAGACCCAGTACTTC. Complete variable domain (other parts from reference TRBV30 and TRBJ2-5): SQTIHQWPATLVQPVGSPLSLECTVEGTSNPNLYWYRQAAGRGLQLLFYSVGIGQISSEVPQNLSASRPQDRQFILSSKKLLLSDSGFYLCAWTGGGETQYFGPGTRLLVL.

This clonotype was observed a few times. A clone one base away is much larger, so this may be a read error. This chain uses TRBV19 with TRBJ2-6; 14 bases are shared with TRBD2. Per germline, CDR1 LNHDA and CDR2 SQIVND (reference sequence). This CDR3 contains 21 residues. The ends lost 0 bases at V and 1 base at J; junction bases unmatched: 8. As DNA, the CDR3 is TGTGCCAGTAGTATAGAGGGACTAGCGGGGGTCGCTGGTTCTGGGGCCAACGTCCTGACTTTC. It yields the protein CASSIEGLAGVAGSGANVLTF.

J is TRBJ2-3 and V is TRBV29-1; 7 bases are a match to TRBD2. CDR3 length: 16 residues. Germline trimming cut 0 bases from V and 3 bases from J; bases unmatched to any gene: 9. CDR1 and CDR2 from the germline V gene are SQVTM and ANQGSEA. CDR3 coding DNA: TGCAGCGTTGAAGAATTGGCGGGAGTCGTGACAGATACGCAGTATTTT. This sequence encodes CSVEELAGVVTDTQYF.

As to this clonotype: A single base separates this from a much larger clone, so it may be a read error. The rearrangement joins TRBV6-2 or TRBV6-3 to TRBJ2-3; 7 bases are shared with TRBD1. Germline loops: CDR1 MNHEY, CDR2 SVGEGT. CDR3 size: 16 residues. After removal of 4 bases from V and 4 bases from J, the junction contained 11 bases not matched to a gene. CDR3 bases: TGTGCCAGCAGTTCCTTAGGGGGCGCCCCCGCAGATACGCAGTATTTT. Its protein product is CASSSLGGAPADTQYF.

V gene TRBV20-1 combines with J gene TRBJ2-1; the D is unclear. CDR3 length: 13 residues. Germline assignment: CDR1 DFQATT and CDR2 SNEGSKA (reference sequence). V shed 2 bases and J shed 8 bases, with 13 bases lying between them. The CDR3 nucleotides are TGCAGTGCTAGAATAGTGAGGTTCGATGAGCAGTTCTTC. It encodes CSARIVRFDEQFF.

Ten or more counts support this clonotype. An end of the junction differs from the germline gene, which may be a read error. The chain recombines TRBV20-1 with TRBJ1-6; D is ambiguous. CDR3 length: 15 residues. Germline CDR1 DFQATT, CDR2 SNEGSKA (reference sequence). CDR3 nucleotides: TGCAGTGCACCCGGGGAGGCTGGGTCTAATTCGCCCCTCCACTTT. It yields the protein CSAPGEAGSNSPLHF.

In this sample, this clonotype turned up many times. Here the CDR3 reads CASSPGVNEKLFF. The CDR3 nucleotides read TGTGCCAGCAGTCCAGGGGTTAATGAAAAACTGTTTTTT. This chain joins TRBV12-3 or TRBV12-4 and TRBJ1-4; possibly TRBD1 for D (6 bases). This CDR3 spans 13 amino acids. V was cut by 5 bases and J by 4 bases, with 8 bases left in between.

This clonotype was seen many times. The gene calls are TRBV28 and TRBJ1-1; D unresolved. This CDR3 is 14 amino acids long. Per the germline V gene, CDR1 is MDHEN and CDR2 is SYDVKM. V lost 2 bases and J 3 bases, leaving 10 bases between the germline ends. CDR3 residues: CASSLTGIYTEAFF. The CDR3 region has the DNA TGTGCCAGCAGTTTAACGGGGATTTACACTGAAGCTTTCTTT.

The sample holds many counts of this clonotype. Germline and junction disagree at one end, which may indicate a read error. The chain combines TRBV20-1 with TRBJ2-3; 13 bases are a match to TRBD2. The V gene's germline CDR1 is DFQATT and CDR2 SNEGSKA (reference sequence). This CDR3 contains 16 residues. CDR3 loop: CSATSGRATGTDTQYF. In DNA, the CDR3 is TGCAGCGCTACTAGCGGGAGGGCCACGGGCACAGATACGCAGTATTTT.